This is a list of T cell receptor beta chains from one sample in a study of identifying expanded T cells in peripheral blood. Clones were read by immunoSEQ multiplex PCR, and TCRdb kept only the in-frame ones, dropping some. This table has approximately 91,000 clones, approximately 90% appearing once. The source material was blood. The receptors derive from a person aged 18 to 75 in good health. CDR3s include the opening cysteine and the closing phenylalanine or tryptophan. The D gene is left open where the match is weak. Not every row has a clone size; where given, it reads once, few, many or a size class.

.	once	TRBV2	TRBJ2-7	CASRTGQHYEQYF	TGTGCCAGCAGGACCGGGCAACACTACGAGCAGTACTTC
.	.	TRBV6-1	TRBJ2-2	CASSVQGPYTGELFF	TGTGCCAGCAGTGTCCAGGGTCCCTACACCGGGGAGCTGTTTTTT
.	.	TRBV5-4	TRBJ1-2	CASSQEVGQANYGYTF	TGTGCCAGCAGCCAAGAGGTTGGGCAGGCTAACTATGGCTACACCTTC
.	.	TRBV11-2	TRBJ1-4	CASSSGSFFEKLFF	TGTGCCAGCAGCTCAGGGAGCTTTTTCGAAAAACTGTTTTTT
TRBD2	.	TRBV4-1	TRBJ2-3	CASSQASGTSGSSGTDTQYF	TGCGCCAGCAGCCAAGCCTCCGGGACTAGCGGGAGTTCGGGCACAGATACGCAGTATTTT
TRBD1	.	TRBV14	TRBJ1-6	CASSQGTGNYNSPLHF	TGTGCCAGCAGCCAAGGGACAGGAAACTATAATTCACCCCTCCACTTT
.	.	TRBV2	TRBJ1-3	CASSLIGQRNTIYF	TGTGCCAGCAGTCTGATAGGACAGCGAAACACCATATATTTT
.	once	TRBV9	TRBJ2-1	CASSVADNSYNEQFF	TGTGCCAGCAGCGTAGCTGACAACTCCTACAATGAGCAGTTCTTC
.	.	TRBV9	TRBJ1-3	CASSAGTNSGNTIYF	TGTGCCAGCAGCGCCGGGACAAACTCTGGAAACACCATATATTTT
.	.	TRBV6-6	TRBJ1-5	CASRAEISNQPQHF	TGTGCCAGCAGGGCGGAGATCAGCAATCAGCCCCAGCATTTT
TRBD2	.	TRBV5-4	TRBJ2-3	CASSFRLAGSTDTQYF	TGTGCCAGCAGCTTCCGACTAGCGGGGAGCACAGATACGCAGTATTTT
.	.	TRBV18	TRBJ2-1	CASASLPLAGRGNEQFF	TGTGCCAGCGCATCACTCCCTCTCGCGGGACGAGGCAATGAGCAGTTCTTC
.	.	TRBV7-2	TRBJ2-5	CASSVGQGPQETQYF	TGTGCCAGCAGCGTCGGACAAGGCCCACAAGAGACCCAGTACTTC
.	.	TRBV5-1	TRBJ2-2	CASSAELETGELFF	TGCGCCAGCAGCGCAGAACTAGAAACCGGGGAGCTGTTTTTT
TRBD2	.	TRBV5-1	TRBJ2-5	CASSFEAGVETQYF	TGCGCCAGCAGCTTCGAAGCGGGAGTAGAGACCCAGTACTTC
.	.	TRBV2	TRBJ1-6	CASSERGPGSPLHF	TGTGCCAGCAGTGAACGCGGGCCCGGTTCACCCCTCCACTTT
.	.	TRBV4-3	TRBJ2-2	CASSQPKDFHTGELFF	TGCGCCAGCAGCCAGCCCAAGGACTTTCACACCGGGGAGCTGTTTTTT
TRBD2	.	TRBV9	TRBJ2-1	CASSVDLAGGLGGEQFF	TGTGCCAGCAGCGTAGATTTAGCGGGAGGGTTAGGAGGTGAGCAGTTCTTC
TRBD2	.	TRBV10-3	TRBJ2-5	CAISGAGGPIRETQYF	TGTGCCATCAGTGGGGCGGGAGGGCCGATCCGAGAGACCCAGTACTTC
TRBD2	.	TRBV5-4	TRBJ2-1	CASSLLSSGQYNEQFF	TGTGCCAGCAGCTTGCTTTCTAGCGGCCAATACAATGAGCAGTTCTTC
.	.	TRBV10-3	TRBJ1-2	CAISESDNYGYTF	TGTGCCATCAGTGAGTCGGACAACTATGGCTACACCTTC
.	.	TRBV7-9	TRBJ2-5	CASSLVSLGRTDQETQYF	TGTGCCAGCAGCTTGGTGAGTCTGGGACGTACGGACCAAGAGACCCAGTACTTC
TRBD2	.	TRBV2	TRBJ2-7	CASSESVLAGLFYEQYF	TGTGCCAGCAGTGAAAGTGTACTAGCGGGGCTGTTCTACGAGCAGTACTTC
.	.	TRBV2	TRBJ2-5	CAGGTAQETQYF	TGTGCCGGAGGGACAGCGCAAGAGACCCAGTACTTC
TRBD1	.	TRBV5-4	TRBJ2-6	CASSPEGASGANVLTF	TGTGCCAGCAGCCCCGAGGGGGCCTCTGGGGCCAACGTCCTGACTTTC
.	.	TRBV19	TRBJ2-5	CASSKREGSWQTQYF	TGTGCCAGTAGTAAAAGGGAAGGTAGTTGGCAGACCCAGTACTTC
.	.	TRBV6-5	TRBJ2-2	CASSYQSNTGELFF	TGTGCCAGCAGTTACCAGTCCAACACCGGGGAGCTGTTTTTT
.	.	TRBV7-2	TRBJ2-1	CASSLRGQEYSEQFF	TGTGCCAGCAGCTTACGGGGGCAGGAATATAGTGAGCAGTTCTTC
.	.	TRBV7-7	TRBJ2-3	CASSPLGGGTDTQYF	TGTGCCAGCAGCCCACTGGGCGGGGGCACAGATACGCAGTATTTT
.	.	TRBV29-1	TRBJ1-1	CSVVARATEAFF	TGCAGCGTTGTCGCTAGGGCCACTGAAGCTTTCTTT
TRBD2	.	TRBV6-4	TRBJ2-3	CASSDSGGGGTDTQYF	TGTGCCAGCAGTGACTCCGGGGGGGGCGGGACAGATACGCAGTATTTT
TRBD1	.	TRBV28	TRBJ1-5	CASSTPTGRSQPQHF	TGTGCCAGCAGTACACCGACAGGGCGGTCCCAGCCCCAGCATTTT
.	.	TRBV20-1	TRBJ1-2	CSAREYWGYTF	TGCAGTGCTAGAGAGTATTGGGGCTACACCTTC
TRBD2	.	TRBV15	TRBJ2-5	CATSRDGGTRGETQYF	TGTGCCACCAGCAGAGATGGAGGGACTAGGGGGGAGACCCAGTACTTC
TRBD1	.	TRBV6-4	TRBJ2-7	CASSYLRQGAYEQYF	TGTGCCAGCAGTTACCTCCGACAGGGAGCCTACGAGCAGTACTTC
.	.	TRBV28	TRBJ2-6	CASSTGESHTGANVLTF	TGTGCCAGCAGTACCGGGGAATCCCATACTGGGGCCAACGTCCTGACTTTC
.	.	TRBV19	TRBJ1-4	CASSTMTANEKLFF	TGTGCCAGTAGTACTATGACAGCTAATGAAAAACTGTTTTTT
.	.	TRBV20-1	TRBJ1-1	CSARVGTEAFF	TGCAGTGCTAGGGTCGGCACTGAAGCTTTCTTT
.	.	TRBV4-1	TRBJ2-7	CASSQPFEGYEQYF	TGCGCCAGCAGCCAGCCCTTTGAGGGCTACGAGCAGTACTTC
.	.	TRBV2	TRBJ1-2	CASSEVSLHGYTF	TGTGCCAGCAGTGAAGTCTCCCTTCATGGCTACACCTTC
.	.	TRBV10-2	TRBJ2-1	CASSESDFGEQFF	TGCGCCAGCAGTGAGTCAGACTTTGGGGAGCAGTTCTTC
.	once	TRBV28	TRBJ2-6	CASSGASGANVLTF	TGTGCCAGCAGTGGGGCGTCTGGGGCCAACGTCCTGACTTTC
.	.	TRBV6-1	TRBJ2-7	CATLLTGYEQYF	TGTGCCACCCTACTGACAGGCTACGAGCAGTACTTC
TRBD1	.	TRBV14	TRBJ2-7	CARQSRQGRTYEQYF	TGTGCCAGACAGTCCCGACAGGGGAGAACCTACGAGCAGTACTTC
TRBD1	.	TRBV18	TRBJ2-5	CASSPPGQGRQETQYF	TGTGCCAGCTCACCACCGGGACAGGGGAGGCAAGAGACCCAGTACTTC
.	.	TRBV15	TRBJ1-2	CATSRDLNRGYTF	TGTGCCACCAGCAGAGATCTAAATCGGGGCTACACCTTC
.	.	TRBV9	TRBJ2-7	CASSTGTYEQYF	TGTGCCAGCAGTACAGGAACCTACGAGCAGTACTTC
TRBD1	.	TRBV6-6	TRBJ1-4	CASSYRDRGEKLFF	TGTGCCAGCAGTTACAGGGACAGAGGTGAAAAACTGTTTTTT
.	.	TRBV5-6	TRBJ1-1	CASSQTGITEAFF	TGTGCCAGCAGCCAAACAGGGATCACTGAAGCTTTCTTT